The clone carrying this T cell receptor beta chain showed up just a few times. The CDR3 regions of TCR beta were amplified from RNA transcripts. The TCR CDR3 first-round RT-PCR relied on the HTBI primer set. TCRdb called the multiplex PCR reads again in MiXCR, with one record for every CDR3 protein. The sample contains 700,000 or so distinct CDR3 sequences, approximately 16% of which appear only once. J gave up 4 bases and V 3 bases, and 6 bases lay outside the gene matches. Germline CDR1 LNHDA, CDR2 SQIVND (reference sequence). CDR3 length equals 14 residues. This record comes from a study of T cells in Graves' hyperthyroidism and ophthalmopathy.

The chain is built from TRBV19 and TRBJ2-7; the match to TRBD1 covers 7 bases. The receptor comes from a man in his late teens or twenties with Graves' hyperthyroidism. The material sequenced was blood. For the CDR3, the DNA is TGTGCCAGTAGTATGGGCAGGGGGTTTTACGAGCAGTACTTC. Translated: CASSMGRGFYEQYF.